The text below deals with one T cell receptor (beta chain). The specificity of this receptor is unknown. No much larger clone exists at a distance of one base, and base qualities are not known. Whole blood was collected in K2EDTA tubes by collaborating institutions according to the institutions' own protocols. Collaborator samples were shipped for TCRbeta analysis as frozen whole blood, isolated PBMCs, or DNA extracted from either sample type. The sample originates from a study of blood T cell repertoires in COVID-19 (TCRdb year 2020). In terms of the full investigation: Collaborator samples came from the United States, Italy and Spain and covered acute and convalescent phases of COVID-19. HLA class I and class II types, where available, came from metadata supplied by the sample provider rather than from assay-based typing. Samples came from the ongoing ImmuneRACE study (first 160 participants) plus 1,254 subjects from 6 global collaborators. A de-identified subject ID, COVID-19 status, age in years and sex were almost always included in the sample metadata. The repertoires were released in a freely available public database meant as a resource for research on the immune response to SARS-CoV-2. The prospective study material was composed of cDNA or gDNA derived from T cells, B-cell-depleted T cells, or PBMCs. Deeply sampled blood TCRbeta repertoires from subjects exposed to, actively infected with, or recovered from COVID-19 were included in the dataset. Overall results and qualifications from the work: How much clinical and demographic metadata was included differed by source and by participant, and the metadata was provided uncurated.

TCRbeta CDR3 regions were amplified from genomic DNA by means of the immunoSEQ Assay, a bias-controlled multiplex PCR. Processing in the source paper ran as follows. The number of nucleated cells in each sample was estimated by amplification of reference gene primers within the assay. To quantify the absolute abundance of each unique TCRbeta CDR3 rearrangement, sequence reads were collapsed and filtered. Productive Simpson clonality was computed per sample as the square root of Simpson's diversity index over productive rearrangements. As stored in TCRdb, this immuneACCESS dataset retains in-frame rearrangements with V and J assigned. A fraction of the clones does not appear; measured against another copy, unresolved V genes explain less than half of the discrepancy, and the remainder lacks a known reason. The V and J calls and clone size are taken from that table; D and trimming were inferred from the DNA. Here the sample has about 75,000 clones; around 90% occur a single time. About 2.5% of the sample is in the top ten clones.

As encoded in the germline V gene, CDR1 is MNHEY while CDR2 is SVGEGT. Spanning cysteine to phenylalanine, the CDR3 consists of 14 amino acids. Only the CDR3 DNA is retained, 42 bases long and in frame from the first base. V is cut back by 2 bases and J by 9 bases, with 9 bases in the junction unmatched. This clonotype was sampled from a human donor in a cohort sampled during active COVID-19. The rearranged chain carries TRBV6-2 or TRBV6-3 and TRBJ2-5; 7 bases in between match TRBD1. Specimen: peripheral blood. CDR3 loop: CASSYDRVRWPQYF. The sequenced DNA: TGTGCCAGCAGTTACGACAGGGTCAGGTGGCCCCAGTACTTC.